This is a list of T cell receptor beta chains from one sample in a study of blood T cells in healthy people across ages. TCRdb re-derived calls from the 5' RACE reads in MiXCR, one entry per CDR3 protein. Here the sample spans some 550,000 distinct CDR3 sequences, around half being singletons. Material for sequencing was blood. The receptors were gathered from a man older than 75 in good health. Each CDR3 is given with its conserved first and last residue. Fields, in order: V gene, J gene, D gene, clone size, CDR3 DNA, CDR3 protein. A D gene is named only where the DNA matches it firmly. Only part of the rows carry a size: once, few, many, or a class if the clone is expanded.

v_gene: TRBV9; j_gene: TRBJ2-1; d_gene: TRBD2; abundance: few; CDR3nt: TGTGCCAGCAGCGCCCTAGCGGCCATTGATATTGGTGAGCAGTTCTTC; CDR3aa: CASSALAAIDIGEQFF
v_gene: TRBV7-2; j_gene: TRBJ2-5; d_gene: TRBD2; abundance: .; CDR3nt: TGTGCCAGCAGCTTAGCTAGCGGGGTTAGAGAGACCCAGTACTTC; CDR3aa: CASSLASGVRETQYF
v_gene: TRBV9; j_gene: TRBJ2-1; d_gene: .; abundance: few; CDR3nt: TGTGCCAGCAGCGTAGGACGAGAGCCTGTTTCCTACAATGAGCAGTTCTTC; CDR3aa: CASSVGREPVSYNEQFF
v_gene: TRBV10-3; j_gene: TRBJ2-1; d_gene: .; abundance: .; CDR3nt: TGTGCCATCAGTGAGTCCCAGCGGGCCAGTACCTACAATGAGCAGTTCTTC; CDR3aa: CAISESQRASTYNEQFF
v_gene: TRBV20-1; j_gene: TRBJ1-2; d_gene: TRBD1; abundance: few; CDR3nt: TGCAGTGCTAGAGAATGGACAGGGGGCGCAGACTATGGCTACACCTTC; CDR3aa: CSAREWTGGADYGYTF
v_gene: TRBV6-5; j_gene: TRBJ2-1; d_gene: .; abundance: .; CDR3nt: TGTACCAGCAGCAGGATCGGGGTCGATGAGCAGTTCTTC; CDR3aa: CTSSRIGVDEQFF
v_gene: TRBV20-1; j_gene: TRBJ2-1; d_gene: TRBD2; abundance: .; CDR3nt: TGCAGTGCTAGCAAGCGGGAGCGATTCTACAATGAGCAGTTCTTC; CDR3aa: CSASKRERFYNEQFF
v_gene: TRBV5-4; j_gene: TRBJ2-5; d_gene: TRBD2; abundance: once; CDR3nt: TGTGCCAGCAGCGCCGTTCGGACTAGCGGTACAGAGACCCAGTACTTC; CDR3aa: CASSAVRTSGTETQYF
v_gene: TRBV29-1; j_gene: TRBJ2-7; d_gene: TRBD2; abundance: .; CDR3nt: TGCAGCGTTGCTTTCGGGACTAGTGCGACCGAGCAGTACTTC; CDR3aa: CSVAFGTSATEQYF
v_gene: TRBV6-1; j_gene: TRBJ1-2; d_gene: .; abundance: .; CDR3nt: TGTGCCAGCAGGGAACAACGGGGATCTGGCTACACCTTC; CDR3aa: CASREQRGSGYTF
v_gene: TRBV5-1; j_gene: TRBJ1-2; d_gene: .; abundance: few; CDR3nt: TGCGCCAGCAGCATTGGAGGGGTTCACTATGGCTACACCTTC; CDR3aa: CASSIGGVHYGYTF
v_gene: TRBV6-2/TRBV6-3; j_gene: TRBJ2-7; d_gene: .; abundance: .; CDR3nt: TGTGCCAGCAGTTACGCGGGCCAAGGGACCCTGTACTTC; CDR3aa: CASSYAGQGTLYF
v_gene: TRBV5-5; j_gene: TRBJ1-6; d_gene: .; abundance: .; CDR3nt: TGTGCCAGCTCCAATACAGTGTCACCCCTCCACTTT; CDR3aa: CASSNTVSPLHF
v_gene: TRBV7-2; j_gene: TRBJ2-7; d_gene: .; abundance: many; CDR3nt: TGTGCCAGCAGCTTGGCAGGGACCTACGAGCAGTACTTC; CDR3aa: CASSLAGTYEQYF
v_gene: TRBV19; j_gene: TRBJ2-5; d_gene: .; abundance: few; CDR3nt: TGTGCCAGTAGTGTGGGAGCGGGCCAAGAGACCCAGTACTTC; CDR3aa: CASSVGAGQETQYF